A single T cell receptor (beta chain) is shown here with its context. No cognate antigen has been identified for it. For this mouse receptor, gene names and germline sequences are murine. Read coverage stops 4 residues before the CDR3 terminus; the germline J gene supplies the remainder. To prepare the library, the immunoSEQ multiplex PCR assay was applied. RNA was extracted from all samples and reverse transcribed into cDNA, which served as template for TCR sequencing. First-strand cDNA was synthesized using SuperScript III with a 2:1 mix of oligo-dT and random hexamers. A synthetic immune receptor repertoire was used to assess amplification bias, and residual bias was removed computationally. Sequencing of the libraries was done on Illumina HiSeq using 60 bp reads that spanned the CDR3 and were read from J toward V. As for how the authors treated the data: Raw reads were preprocessed to remove errors, and CDR3 was defined according to IMGT conventions as the region from the conserved cysteine to phenylalanine. Clonality was calculated as 1 minus Shannon entropy normalized by log2 of the number of productive unique TCRs. Scalp TCRbeta sequences were cross-referenced with sorted blood CD4 and CD8 repertoires so that the CD4 or CD8 identity of scalp clones could be inferred. Sourced from immuneACCESS, this table was stored by TCRdb with only in-frame sequences that have V and J called. A share of the clones is absent; for the studies checked, an unresolved V gene accounts for under half, and the remainder has no known explanation. V and J calls and clone size follow that table, whereas D and trimming were derived from the DNA. This sample contains over 250,000 clones, none of which is a singleton. More than 0.95% of the sample goes to the ten largest clones.

For CDR1 and CDR2, the germline V gene (reference sequence) lists FNHDT and SITEND. From the cysteine up to the phenylalanine, the CDR3 has a length of 14 residues. Of the CDR3's DNA, 30 bases were read; they are in frame from base 1. V loses 4 bases, J loses 0 bases, and the germline ends lie 10 bases apart. This sample was taken from a study of CD8+ T cells in alopecia areata (dated by TCRdb to 2016 to 2019). Regarding the study in general: Skin from C3H/HeJ donors aged about 6-12 months with spontaneous alopecia was grafted onto female C3H/HeJ recipients aged roughly 7-11 weeks. To study T cell clonal expansion in alopecia areata, the researchers applied high-throughput TCRbeta sequencing to both the C3H/HeJ mouse model and human patients. On the human side, TCRbeta sequencing was run on scalp tissue and on sorted CD4+ and CD8+ peripheral blood T cells from healthy controls and from alopecia areata patients with either patchy or totalis/universalis disease. Clonality in the scalp was compared among normal scalp (n=4), patchy alopecia areata scalp (n=8), and alopecia totalis/universalis scalp (n=8). The RNA source kit depended on sample type: the PAXgene miRNA kit for fixed scalp, the miRNeasy kit for PBMCs, and the RNeasy kit for mouse skin. immunoSEQ multiplex PCR using 35 Vbeta forward primers and 13 Jbeta reverse primers was used to amplify TCRbeta CDR3 regions.

Pooled mouse cutaneous lymph node cells were stained for CD4, CD8alpha, NKG2D, NKG2ACE and other markers, then sorted on a BD Influx. Here is what the overall study found, with its caveats: Compared with normal scalp, lesional scalp, particularly in alopecia totalis/universalis, had higher clonality and more expanded CD8+ clones, which suggests antigenic drive. Unlike mouse skin, which is dominated by gammadelta T cells, normal human skin has resident alphabeta T cells that are also sequenced, and this complicates analysis of the scalp TCR repertoire. TCR sequences shared between patients were less clear than in mice, possibly partly because of HLA diversity in the patient population.

The rearranged chain carries TRBV19 and TRBJ1-2; there is no confident call for the D gene. The TCR comes from a C3H/HeJ mouse with alopecia areata. With respect to MHC, this strain carries the haplotype H2-k. Source material: CD4+ T cells sorted from a lymph node. Here the CDR3 is given as CASSPLQANSDYTF. Incomplete CDR3 DNA: TGTGCCAGCAGTCCCTTACAAGCAAACTCC.